This T cell receptor beta chain was identified during a study of OX40 agonist ivuxolimab in advanced cancers. Per the germline V gene, CDR1 is SEHNR and CDR2 is FQNEAQ (reference sequence). This CDR3 region has 15 residues. Trimming removed 10 bases from V and 3 bases from J; junction bases left unmatched: 14. Repertoires were generated with immunoSEQ multiplex PCR, while TCRdb's copy carries only in-frame clones and drops some. There are approximately 84,000 clones in the sample; 80% to 90% occur only once, and 0.19% lies in the top ten. The TCR was taken from an adult with an advanced solid tumor such as melanoma, head and neck, liver or kidney cancer. The chain recombines TRBV7-9 with TRBJ2-7, with 8 positions matching TRBD2. The sample here was CD4+ or CD8+ T cells sorted from blood, taken in a trial of the OX40 agonist ivuxolimab. Written as DNA, the CDR3 is TGTGCCACCACCCAAGCGGCGGGAGGATACTACGAGCAGTACTTC. Amino acid sequence: CATTQAAGGYYEQYF.